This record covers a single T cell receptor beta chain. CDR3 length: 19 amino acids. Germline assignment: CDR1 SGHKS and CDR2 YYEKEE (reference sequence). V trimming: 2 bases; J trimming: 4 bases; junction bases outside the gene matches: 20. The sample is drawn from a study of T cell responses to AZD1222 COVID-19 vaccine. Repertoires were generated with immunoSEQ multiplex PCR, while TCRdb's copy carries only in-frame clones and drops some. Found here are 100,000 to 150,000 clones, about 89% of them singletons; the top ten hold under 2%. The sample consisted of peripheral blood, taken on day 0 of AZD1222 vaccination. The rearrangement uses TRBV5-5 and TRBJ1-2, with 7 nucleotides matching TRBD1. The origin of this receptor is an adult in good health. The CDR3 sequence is CASSFEGAGSLGFIYGYTF. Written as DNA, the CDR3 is TGTGCCAGCAGCTTTGAGGGGGCGGGTTCGTTGGGTTTTATCTATGGCTACACCTTC.